Sequencing of this T cell receptor beta chain was carried out in a study of cytomegalovirus exposure and HLA in healthy donors. Broader study findings: Highly shared variants forming one cluster were likely a sequencing artifact.

In the PCR, 60 Vbeta and 13 Jbeta primers were used. The method was immunoSEQ multiplex PCR; TCRdb's version includes in-frame clones alone and lacks a portion of them. The table includes under 200,000 clones, roughly 80% detected once. On this clone itself: Its antigen is not identified.

Germline lookup yields CDR1 PRHDT and CDR2 FYEKMQ (reference sequence). CDR3 length equals 14 residues. V trimming: 0 bases; J trimming: 5 bases; junction bases outside the gene matches: 4. Sequenced: PBMCs. The receptor comes from a male donor in good health and CMV-seropositive. This rearrangement joins TRBV13 to TRBJ2-7; the match to TRBD2 covers 7 bases. The CDR3 is CASSLGVGGDEQYF. CDR3 bases: TGTGCCAGCAGCTTAGGGGTTGGGGGGGACGAGCAGTACTTC.